The 10 T cell receptor beta chains reported below all come from one sample, sequenced in a study of blood T cell repertoires in COVID-19. This table comes from immunoSEQ multiplex PCR, and its TCRdb copy is limited to in-frame clones, with some not included. The sample includes 200,000 to 300,000 clones, more than 90% seen only once; the top ten take around 2.5%. The source material was peripheral blood. These receptors originate from a person aged 18-35 years with COVID-19, enrolled during active disease.

This sequence joins TRBV13 and TRBJ2-1; 15 bases align to TRBD2. Germline CDR1 PRHDT, CDR2 FYEKMQ (reference sequence). This CDR3 contains 15 residues. The V gene end was trimmed by 6 bases and the J gene end by 9 bases; junction bases not matched to a gene: 6. The DNA of the CDR3 is TGTGCCAGCAGAACAGGGACTAGCGGGAGGCCTGAGCAGTTCTTC. This codes for CASRTGTSGRPEQFF. The full variable domain, in which reference TRBV13 and TRBJ2-1 provide the parts outside the CDR3, is AAGVIQSPRHLIKEKRETATLKCYPIPRHDTVYWYQQGPGQDPQFLISFYEKMQSDKGSIPDRFSAQQFSDYHSELNMSSLELGDSALYFCASRTGTSGRPEQFFGPGTRLTVL.

In this sample, this clone turned up once. The CDR3 DNA is TGTGCCAGCAGTTTAACGGGGGAGCATGGCTACACCTTC. Translating gives CASSLTGEHGYTF. The chain recombines TRBV12-3 or TRBV12-4 with TRBJ1-2; tentatively, D is TRBD1 (5 bases). The V end was cut by 2 bases, the J end by 6 bases, with 10 bases between. The CDR3 totals 13 residues.

The chain carries TRBV6-4 and TRBJ1-5; TRBD1 agrees at 8 bases. The junction had 4 bases not matched to a gene; V was cut back by 5 bases and J by 1 base. Germline values: CDR1 MRHNA, CDR2 SNTAGT. The CDR3 has 15 amino acids. DNA of the CDR3: TGTGCCAGCAGTCCACAGGGGGGAAGCAATCAGCCCCAGCATTTT. This translates into CASSPQGGSNQPQHF.

The J gene is TRBJ1-3, the V gene TRBV7-9; D remains unclear. The germline gives CDR1 SEHNR, CDR2 FQNEAQ (reference sequence). The CDR3 loop spans 14 amino acids. Deletions cut 5 bases from V and 4 bases from J, with 12 bases between. The chain's CDR3 is CASSAREVGNTIYF. CDR3 bases: TGTGCCAGCAGCGCTCGTGAGGTGGGAAACACCATATATTTT.

The chain joins TRBV30 to TRBJ1-1, with 10 positions matching TRBD1. The CDR3 contains 13 residues. Germline CDR1 and CDR2: GTSNPN and SVGIG (reference sequence). V dropped 5 bases and J dropped 0; count of bases not matched to a gene: 0. CDR3 in DNA: TGTGCCTGGGGACAGGGGGTGAACACTGAAGCTTTCTTT. This gives the protein CAWGQGVNTEAFF.

This clone was observed once. This chain links TRBV10-3 with TRBJ1-1; tentatively, D is TRBD1 (6 bases). Germline CDR1 reads ENHRY; CDR2 reads SYGVKD. The CDR3 is 13 amino acids. The V gene lost 3 bases and the J gene lost 8 bases, with 13 bases spanning the gap. The CDR3: CAISEGYRAEAFF. In DNA form, the CDR3 reads TGTGCCATCAGTGAAGGTTACAGGGCAGAAGCTTTCTTT.

CDR3 loop: CASSEATGRGQYF. The CDR3 nucleotides are TGTGCCAGCAGTGAAGCAACAGGGAGGGGCCAGTATTTT. This chain connects TRBV6-1 to TRBJ2-3; a weak D match, TRBD2 (7 bases). The germline V and J ends were trimmed by 0 bases and 12 bases, with 13 bases remaining between them. Germline CDR1 is MNHNS and CDR2 is SASEGT. This CDR3 has 13 amino acids.

V usage is TRBV27 and J usage is TRBJ2-1; D is possibly TRBD1 (5 bases). Trimming stripped 5 bases from V and 0 bases from J, with 11 bases between. This CDR3 contains 15 residues. Per the germline V gene, CDR1 is MNHEY and CDR2 is SMNVEV (reference sequence). In nucleotides, the CDR3 is TGTGCCAGCAGTCTACAGGTGAGCTCCTACAATGAGCAGTTCTTC. This translates into CASSLQVSSYNEQFF.

The V and J genes are TRBV5-1 and TRBJ1-6; 7 positions match TRBD1. CDR1 and CDR2 (germline): SGHRS, YFSETQ. J lost 9 bases, V lost 2 bases, and 5 bases had no gene match. The CDR3 extends over 14 amino acids. In DNA, the CDR3 is TGCGCCAGCAGCTTTGAGACAGGGAGTTCACCCCTCCACTTT. Translated, it gives CASSFETGSSPLHF.

The CDR3 sequence: CASSYGTSGIQETQYF. CDR3 DNA sequence: TGTGCCAGCAGCTATGGGACTAGCGGGATTCAAGAGACCCAGTACTTC. J is TRBJ2-5 and V is TRBV5-4, with 13 bases aligning to TRBD2. The CDR3 totals 16 residues. Germline CDR1 reads SGHNT; CDR2 reads YYREEE (reference sequence). The V and J ends lost 3 bases and 2 bases, in that order; junction bases with no gene match: 4.